This T cell receptor (beta chain) stems from a study of T cell repertoires and Cas9 in healthy adults. Overall study context: CD4 and CD8 compartments: SpCas9-reactive T cells profiled for potency, cytotoxicity, lineage.

CDR1 is SGHRS and CDR2 is YFSETQ in the germline V gene. J lost 2 bases, V lost 3 bases, and 14 bases had no gene match. The CDR3 runs to 18 residues. Libraries were prepared by immunoSEQ multiplex PCR; TCRdb keeps only in-frame clonotypes and omits some of them. The profile shows over 11,000 clones, roughly nine tenths of them singletons. The TCR sequence derives from a human donor in good health. The specimen was Tregs (CD4+, CD25+, CD127-, CD137-, CD154-) from PBMCs; culture status not recorded. This sequence joins TRBV5-1 and TRBJ2-3, with 8 bases lining up with TRBD2. The CDR3 protein is CASSSEVSGMLFTDTQYF. Written as DNA, the CDR3 is TGCGCCAGCAGCTCCGAAGTTAGCGGGATGCTTTTCACAGATACGCAGTATTTT.